Below, one T cell receptor beta chain is given with its context. Antigen specificity is unknown. These data belong to a study of T cell responses to AZD1222 COVID-19 vaccine. Study findings and constraints: Only a handful of AZD1222 recipients, roughly six in all, had baseline seropositivity. Donors were chiefly white British, with a greater number of females, and clonal diversity was perhaps underestimated. Nearly half of spike-specific TCRs reportedly go after variant regions that carry no mutations.

The method was immunoSEQ multiplex PCR; TCRdb's version includes in-frame clones alone and lacks a portion of them. The sample has 130,000 to 150,000 clones; 80% to 85% are singletons. Trimming stripped 4 bases from V and 4 bases from J, with 11 bases between. This CDR3 contains 13 residues. The germline gives CDR1 LGHDT, CDR2 YNNKEL (reference sequence). This material consisted of peripheral blood, taken on day 0 of MenACWY control vaccination. This clonotype originated in an adult in good health. The chain carries TRBV3-1 (or the pseudogene TRBV3-2) and TRBJ2-7; D is unresolved. This CDR3 is CASSLQTRYEQYF. CDR3 in DNA: TGTGCCAGCAGCCTCCAGACCCGATACGAGCAGTACTTC.